A selection of T cell receptor beta chains follows, all from one sample in a study of CD8+CD57+ T cells in acquired aplastic anemia. From the reads, TCRdb called clonotypes with MiXCR, one entry per CDR3 protein. This sample has hundreds of thousands of distinct CDR3 sequences; 60% to 80% occur once, and the top ten carry approximately 3.8%. Sequencing input: sorted CD4+, CD8+, or CD8+CD57+ T cells (not recorded which) from PBMCs. These receptor sequences come from a human donor in good health, serving as a control. The CDR3 runs from the conserved cysteine through the conserved F or W. D genes are given only for firm matches. The size field is filled for only some rows; it gives once, few, many or a size class.

j_gene,d_gene,abundance,v_gene,CDR3nt,CDR3aa
TRBJ1-1,.,.,TRBV20-1,TGCAGTGCTAGGATACAGGTGAACACTAAAGCTTTCTTT,CSARIQVNTKAFF
TRBJ2-1,TRBD2,many,TRBV14,TGTGCCAGCAGCCAGCTAGCGGGGGCGTACAATGAGCAGTTCTTC,CASSQLAGAYNEQFF
TRBJ1-5,.,.,TRBV9,TGTGCCAGCTCCGTGGGGGCAGCAACTAATGAAAAACAGCATTTT,CASSVGAATNEKQHF
TRBJ2-5,.,.,TRBV7-3,TGTGCCAGCAGCTTTGGCGGGGCAGCGGAGACCCAGTACTTC,CASSFGGAAETQYF
TRBJ1-3,.,.,TRBV7-2,TGCGCCAGCAGCTTGGCTCAGGGTGGGAGGACCATATATTTT,CASSLAQGGRTIYF
TRBJ2-3,.,few,TRBV7-3,TGTGCCAGCAGTTTAACGAGGGCAGATACGCAGTATTTT,CASSLTRADTQYF
TRBJ2-7,.,.,TRBV10-3,TGTGCCATCAGTGCTGCGGCGGAGGGCCGCACAGATACGCAGTACTTC,CAISAAAEGRTDTQYF
TRBJ2-1,.,.,TRBV7-3,TGTGCCACCAGCCGGGGTCGGACAGACCCGTTCTTC,CATSRGRTDPFF
TRBJ2-1,TRBD2,.,TRBV10-1,TGCGCCAGCAGTGCCCTCTCGGGACTAAACAATGAGCAGTTCTTC,CASSALSGLNNEQFF
TRBJ2-7,.,many,TRBV7-2,TGTGCCAGCAGCTTAGTGGGGAGCTCCTACGAGCAGTACTTC,CASSLVGSSYEQYF
TRBJ2-7,TRBD1,.,TRBV25-1,TGTGCCAGCAGTGAGGACAGGGGGGTCGTAAACGAGCAGTACTTC,CASSEDRGVVNEQYF
TRBJ2-5,TRBD1,many,TRBV5-1,TGCGCCAGCAGCTTGAATCCCCCGACAGGGTCCCAAGAGACCCAGTACTTC,CASSLNPPTGSQETQYF
TRBJ2-1,.,few,TRBV9,TGTGCCAGCAGCGTACGCGAGGGGTTAACCTACAATGAGCAGTTCTTC,CASSVREGLTYNEQFF
TRBJ2-3,.,.,TRBV24-1,TGTGCCACCAGTGACGATAGACAAGATACGCAGTATTTT,CATSDDRQDTQYF
TRBJ2-7,TRBD1,.,TRBV7-6,TGTGCCAGCAGCAAGGGACAGGAAACCTACGAGCAGTACTTC,CASSKGQETYEQYF
TRBJ2-7,.,.,TRBV9,TGTGCCAGCAGCGTGTCGGGACTCACCTACGAGCAGTACTTC,CASSVSGLTYEQYF
TRBJ2-7,.,.,TRBV7-9,TGTGCCAGCAGCTTAGCGTCCCCCTCACCCCCCCACTTTTTC,CASSLASPSPPHFF
TRBJ1-2,TRBD1,once,TRBV5-1,TGCGCCAGCATCGTCGGGACAGAGGGTTACACCTTC,CASIVGTEGYTF
TRBJ1-5,.,.,TRBV7-3,TGTGCCAGCAGCCCGCCCGGAAGGACGGGGGGCGAGCAGCCCCAGCATTTT,CASSPPGRTGGEQPQHF
TRBJ1-2,TRBD1,.,TRBV2,TGTGCCAGCAGCACCGGGACAGGGGATGGCTACACCTTC,CASSTGTGDGYTF
TRBJ1-1,.,.,TRBV7-2,TGTGCCAGCAGCTTAGGAGCGCAGGCTGAAGCTTTCTTT,CASSLGAQAEAFF
TRBJ1-2,.,.,TRBV19,.,CASSIPGPGAAVLTFAF
TRBJ2-1,.,.,TRBV7-9,TGTGCCAGCACCGGGCTTGGGCGAGGGCAGGGAGCTATGCAGTTCTTC,CASTGLGRGQGAMQFF
TRBJ1-2,.,.,TRBV7-3,TGTGCCAGCAGCTTAGAACAGCCCCAGCATTTTTGCGATTTC,CASSLEQPQHFCDF
TRBJ1-1,.,.,TRBV29-1,TGCAGCGGGTACACGGATATAGCTTTCTTT,CSGYTDIAFF
TRBJ2-7,TRBD1,many,TRBV5-4,TGTGCCAGCAGCAAACGACAGGGAGAGTACGAGCAGTACTTC,CASSKRQGEYEQYF
TRBJ1-5,.,.,TRBV9,TGTGCCAGCAGATTTGGGACGGGTGTCTACGAGCAGCAGCATTTT,CASRFGTGVYEQQHF
TRBJ1-2,TRBD1,.,TRBV7-9,TGCGCCAGCAGCCAAGTAGGGGGCGAGTTTGGCTACACCTTC,CASSQVGGEFGYTF
TRBJ2-5,.,many,TRBV20-1,TGCAGTGCTCGCGAGGGGGGGCGGGGAGAGACCCAGTACTTC,CSAREGGRGETQYF
TRBJ1-1,TRBD1,.,TRBV25-1,TGTGCCAGCAGTGAGTACAGGGGAGGCACTGAAGCTTTCTTT,CASSEYRGGTEAFF
TRBJ1-3,.,.,TRBV9,TGTGCCAGCACAATTGGGGGCCCTGGAAACACCAAATATTTT,CASTIGGPGNTKYF